This TCR beta chain was recorded in a study of T-cell reconstitution after alpha-beta-depleted transplantation in children. Unique molecular identifiers were incorporated when the TCRbeta library was constructed. MiXCR, applied by TCRdb to the PCR reads, yields one record per CDR3 protein. Of about 500,000 distinct CDR3 sequences detected, approximately 29% appear once; the ten largest clones hold less than 2.5%. After removal of 6 bases from V and 4 bases from J, the junction contained 7 bases not matched to a gene. This CDR3 is 15 amino acids long. CDR1 is MDHEN and CDR2 is SYDVKM in the germline V gene.

The V gene is TRBV28, the J gene TRBJ2-7, with 12 bases matching TRBD1. This sequence was found in a human donor who donated a stem cell graft to a child with aplastic anemia. The specimen comprised PBMCs from the stem cell graft donor, sampled from the stem cell graft. CDR3 amino acids: CASSSGQGAGYEQYV. CDR3 nucleotide sequence: TGTGCCAGCAGCTCGGGACAGGGGGCGGGTTACGAGCAGTACGTC.